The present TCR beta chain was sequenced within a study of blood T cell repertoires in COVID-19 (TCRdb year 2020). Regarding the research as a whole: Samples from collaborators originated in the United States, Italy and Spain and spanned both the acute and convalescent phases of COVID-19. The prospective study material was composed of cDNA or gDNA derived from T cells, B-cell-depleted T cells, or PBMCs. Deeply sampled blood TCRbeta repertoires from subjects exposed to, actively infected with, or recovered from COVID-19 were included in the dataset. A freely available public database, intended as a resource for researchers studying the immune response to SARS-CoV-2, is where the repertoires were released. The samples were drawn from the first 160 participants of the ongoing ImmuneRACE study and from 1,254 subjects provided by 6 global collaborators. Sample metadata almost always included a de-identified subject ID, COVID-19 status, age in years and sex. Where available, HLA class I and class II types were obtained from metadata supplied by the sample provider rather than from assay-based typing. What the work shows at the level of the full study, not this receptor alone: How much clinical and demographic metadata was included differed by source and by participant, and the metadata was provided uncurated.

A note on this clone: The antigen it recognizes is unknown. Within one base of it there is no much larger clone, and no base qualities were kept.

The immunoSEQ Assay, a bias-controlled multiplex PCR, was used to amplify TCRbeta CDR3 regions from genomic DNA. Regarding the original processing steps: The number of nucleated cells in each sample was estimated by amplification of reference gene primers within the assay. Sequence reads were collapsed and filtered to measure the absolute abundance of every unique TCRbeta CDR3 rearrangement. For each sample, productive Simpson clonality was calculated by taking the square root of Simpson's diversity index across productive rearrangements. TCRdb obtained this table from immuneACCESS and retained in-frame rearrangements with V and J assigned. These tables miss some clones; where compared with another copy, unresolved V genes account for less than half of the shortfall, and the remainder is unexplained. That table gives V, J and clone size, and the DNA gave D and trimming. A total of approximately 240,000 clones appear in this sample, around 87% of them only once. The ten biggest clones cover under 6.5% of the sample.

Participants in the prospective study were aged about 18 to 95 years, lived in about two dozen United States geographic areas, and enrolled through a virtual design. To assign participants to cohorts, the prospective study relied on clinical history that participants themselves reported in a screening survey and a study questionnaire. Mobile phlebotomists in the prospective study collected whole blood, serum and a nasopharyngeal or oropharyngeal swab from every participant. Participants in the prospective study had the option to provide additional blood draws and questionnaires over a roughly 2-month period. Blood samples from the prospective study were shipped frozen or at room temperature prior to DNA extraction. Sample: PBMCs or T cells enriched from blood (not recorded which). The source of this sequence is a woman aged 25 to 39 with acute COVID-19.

The CDR3 here reads CASSEAGGTGANVLTF. The nucleotides read TGTGCCAGCAGTGAAGCAGGGGGTACTGGGGCCAACGTCCTGACTTTC. The chain couples TRBV2 to TRBJ2-6; the D gene is perhaps TRBD1, on 6 matching bases. Trimming takes 0 bases from V and 2 bases from J, and the germline ends sit 8 bases apart. CDR1 and CDR2 are read off the germline V gene as SNHLY and FYNNEI. The CDR3 measures 16 amino acids from cysteine to phenylalanine. Only the CDR3 DNA stays, 48 bases, in frame from base 1.